This TCR beta chain was observed in a study of control samples from healthy donors and cancer patients. Assay used: immunoSEQ multiplex PCR; TCRdb lists only in-frame clones, some missing. The sample carries approximately 120,000 clones, 80% to 95% recorded once. The CDR3 is 14 residues long. Germline V gene data show CDR1 as SGHTA and CDR2 as FQGNSA. V was clipped by 4 bases and J by 4 bases, with 12 bases between them. The sequence came from an elderly man with head and neck cancer. The chain employs TRBV7-2 and TRBJ2-3; D might be TRBD1 (5 bases). The sample taken for sequencing was PBMCs. The CDR3 is CASSSTVPPDTQYF. The CDR3 DNA is TGTGCCAGCAGCTCGACAGTTCCCCCAGATACGCAGTATTTT.